The following is a T cell receptor (beta chain) sequence with its context. Its antigen remains unidentified. Nothing much larger sits one base from this clone, and base qualities are not available. The data derive from a study of response to subunit inactivated influenza vaccine listed by TCRdb under 2018. About the full investigation: Deep quantitative T cell receptor repertoire profiling was used in the study to track responses to a trivalent subunit inactivated influenza vaccine. Overall results and qualifications from the work: It was suggested by the authors that each seasonal influenza vaccination may recruit only a limited number of new T cells.

Receptors were amplified or captured by RT-PCR. For sequencing, an Illumina HiSeq 2500 was employed. TCRdb reanalyzed the raw reads on its own, using fastp at Q25 for trimming and MiXCR for clone calling, and kept in-frame beta chains. Identical CDR3 protein sequences are pooled into one entry, listed with their most common genes and DNA. The sample table contains hundreds of thousands of distinct CDR3 sequences; only one count was recorded for 6% to 9% of them. Of the sample, 10% to 15% is held by the ten largest clones. Including cysteine and phenylalanine, the CDR3 has 16 amino acids. The only DNA kept is the CDR3, 48 bases in frame from the first base. The V end gives up 3 bases and the J end 3 bases, leaving 6 bases in the junction not matched to a gene. CDR1 and CDR2 were assigned from the germline V gene as SNHLY and FYNNEI.

The starting material was PBMCs from blood, obtained roughly 24 months after vaccination. The chain couples TRBV2 to TRBJ2-3, and TRBD2 aligns with 10 junction nucleotides. This clonotype was obtained from a man aged 50-75 years who received an inactivated influenza vaccine. Donor details come from another sample of the same person, matched by shared clones. CDR3 region: CASSDLSGGATDTQYF. The DNA sequence reads TGTGCCAGCAGTGATTTAAGCGGGGGGGCGACAGATACGCAGTATTTT.